The 25 T cell receptor beta chains presented below share a single source sample, sequenced in a study of CD8 T cells in Susac syndrome. The RNA, about 0.45 to 1 ug, was put through reverse transcription using random hexamers. TCRdb re-analysed the immunoSEQ multiplex PCR reads in MiXCR, keeping a single row per CDR3 protein. The table records a few hundred thousand distinct CDR3 sequences, around 85% of them present only once. The sequencing input was CD8+ T cells from PBMCs. These receptors came from a human donor with multiple sclerosis.

The CDR3, as DNA: TGTGCCAGCAGCGAGACAGGGGTTTTATCTGAAGCTTTCTTT. The encoded protein is CASSETGVLSEAFF. The chain links TRBV9 to TRBJ1-1; TRBD1 matches 8 bases. Germline trimming cut 3 bases from V and 6 bases from J; bases unmatched to any gene: 7. The CDR3 consists of 14 residues. From germline, CDR1 is SGDLS and CDR2 YYNGEE. The variable domain in full, completed from reference TRBV9 and TRBJ1-1, reads DSGVTQTPKHLITATGQRVTLRCSPRSGDLSVYWYQQSLDQGLQFLIQYYNGEERAKGNILERFSAQQFPDLHSELNLSSLELGDSALYFCASSETGVLSEAFFGQGTRLTVV.

The V call is TRBV4-1, the J call TRBJ2-2, with D uncertain. Germline V gene sequence: CDR1 MGHRA, CDR2 YSYEKL. The CDR3 is 17 amino acids. V was pared by 1 base and J by 0 bases, with 12 bases between. The CDR3 DNA follows: TGCGCCAGCAGCCAAGTCCCGGCAGGTGCGAACACCGGGGAGCTGTTTTTT. It encodes CASSQVPAGANTGELFF.

The rearrangement joins TRBV27 to TRBJ2-1; 14 nucleotides line up with TRBD2. This CDR3 is 14 amino acids long. Germline V lookup: CDR1 MNHEY, CDR2 SMNVEV (reference sequence). Germline trimming cut 6 bases from V and 15 bases from J; bases unmatched to any gene: 10. CDR3 nucleotides: TGTGCCAGCAGCACCGGGACTAGCGGGAGTCCTCCGTTCTTC. This encodes CASSTGTSGSPPFF.

The genes are TRBV4-1 and TRBJ2-1, with 9 bases fitting TRBD1. The CDR3 totals 15 residues. Germline CDR1 and CDR2: MGHRA and YSYEKL. The junction had 11 bases not matched to a gene; V was cut back by 6 bases and J by 8 bases. In nucleotides, the CDR3 is TGCGCCAGCAGACCCGCCGGGACAGGGTTCGATGAGCAGTTCTTC. Its protein is CASRPAGTGFDEQFF.

This clonotype has only a few counts. V and J are TRBV6-1 and TRBJ1-1; TRBD1 is a possible D gene (6 bases). The germline V gene has CDR1 MNHNS and CDR2 SASEGT. This CDR3 spans 15 amino acids. Trimming removed 5 bases at V and 0 bases at J, with 13 bases between. The CDR3 here is CASSPRTALNTEAFF. DNA of the CDR3: TGTGCCAGCAGTCCCAGGACAGCTTTGAACACTGAAGCTTTCTTT.

The chain joins TRBV7-9 to TRBJ1-1; 7 nucleotides line up with TRBD1. Trimming at V came to 5 bases and at J to 1 base, leaving 10 bases not matched to a gene. The length of the CDR3 is 16 residues. Germline V CDR1 and CDR2: SEHNR, FQNEAQ (reference sequence). CDR3 loop: CASSTRGSNPNTEAFF. The CDR3, as DNA: TGTGCCAGCAGCACCAGGGGGAGCAACCCGAACACTGAAGCTTTCTTT.

The chain has TRBV5-1 and TRBJ2-1; 11 nucleotides agree with TRBD2. The germline V gene has CDR1 SGHRS and CDR2 YFSETQ. Losses at the gene ends were 0 bases for V and 8 bases for J; bases not matched to a gene: 7. The length of the CDR3 is 16 residues. CDR3 amino acids: CASSLEGLAGGDEQFF. CDR3 nucleotide sequence: TGCGCCAGCAGCTTGGAGGGCCTAGCGGGAGGCGATGAGCAGTTCTTC.

This chain connects TRBV12-3 or TRBV12-4 to TRBJ1-4; possible D gene TRBD1, 5 bases. The CDR3 is 15 amino acids. V was shortened by 5 bases and J by 7 bases, with 17 bases between the two germline ends. The CDR3 here is CASSLLGVFGEKLFF. The CDR3 DNA follows: TGTGCCAGCAGTCTCCTAGGGGTTTTCGGTGAAAAACTGTTTTTT.

The rearrangement uses TRBV2 and TRBJ2-3, with 11 bases fitting TRBD2. The CDR3 totals 16 residues. V lost 5 bases, J lost 4 bases, and 8 bases stayed unmatched. Germline CDR1 is SNHLY and CDR2 is FYNNEI. CDR3 nucleotide sequence: TGTGCCAGCAGTCTAGGACTAGCGGGTATCCCAGATACGCAGTATTTT. The encoded protein is CASSLGLAGIPDTQYF.

The chain has TRBV19 and TRBJ2-7; TRBD2 is a possible D gene (6 bases). V was cut by 5 bases and J by 5 bases, with 19 bases left in between. Germline V gives CDR1 LNHDA, CDR2 SQIVND (reference sequence). CDR3 length: 15 amino acids. The CDR3 DNA reads TGTGCCAGTAGTGTCCGGGACGGGGGATGGAACGAGCAGTACTTC. Protein sequence: CASSVRDGGWNEQYF.

This chain joins TRBV23-1 and TRBJ2-5; TRBD1 is a possible D gene (7 bases). TRBV23-1 counts as an open reading frame of uncertain function. The CDR3 runs 18 residues. Trimming took 0 bases from V and 2 from J, leaving 19 bases between them. The CDR3 sequence: CASSQSPRTGGEQETQYF. The DNA for the CDR3 is TGCGCCAGCAGTCAATCCCCTCGGACAGGAGGGGAACAAGAGACCCAGTACTTC.

The rearrangement joins TRBV5-4 to TRBJ1-2; tentative D call: TRBD1 (5 bases). The CDR3 loop spans 14 amino acids. Deletions cut 5 bases from V and 1 base from J, with 12 bases between. The germline CDR1 and CDR2 sequences are SGHNT and YYREEE (reference sequence). The CDR3 is CASRGETVNYGYTF. For the CDR3, the DNA is TGTGCCAGCAGAGGAGAGACAGTTAACTATGGCTACACCTTC.

This clonotype showed up just a few times. This chain uses TRBV30 with TRBJ1-1; D not certain. Germline lookup yields CDR1 GTSNPN and CDR2 SVGIG (reference sequence). This CDR3 comprises 12 residues. V lost 5 bases, J lost 5 bases, and 12 bases lay in between. The chain's CDR3 is CAWSEGGTEAFF. The CDR3 bases are TGTGCCTGGTCGGAGGGTGGGACTGAAGCTTTCTTT.

This rearrangement joins TRBV20-1 to TRBJ2-7, with TRBD2 identical over 10 bases. Germline V gene data show CDR1 as DFQATT and CDR2 as SNEGSKA (reference sequence). The V and J ends lost 3 bases and 7 bases, in that order; junction bases with no gene match: 9. The CDR3 runs to 14 residues. The CDR3 nucleotides read TGCAGTGCTAGGGCTAGCGGGGGACGTACGGAGCAGTACTTC. Amino acids: CSARASGGRTEQYF.

The chain has TRBV27 and TRBJ1-1; D remains unclear. Germline V CDR1 and CDR2: MNHEY, SMNVEV (reference sequence). The CDR3 totals 14 residues. V gave up 0 bases and J gave up 2 bases, with 7 bases separating them. The CDR3 DNA sequence: TGTGCCAGCAGTTTATCGTACCCTAACACTGAAGCTTTCTTT. Residues: CASSLSYPNTEAFF.

This chain links TRBV5-1 with TRBJ2-3; 9 positions agree with TRBD1. V gave up 3 bases and J gave up 4 bases; unmatched junction bases: 6. The CDR3 spans 15 residues. From germline, CDR1 is SGHRS and CDR2 YFSETQ. Here the CDR3 DNA reads TGCGCCAGCAGCTCGGGGACAGGGCAGTCAGATACGCAGTATTTT. It yields the protein CASSSGTGQSDTQYF.

This sequence joins TRBV13 and TRBJ2-7; possible D gene TRBD2, 7 bases. The CDR3 totals 15 residues. The V end was cut by 5 bases, the J end by 2 bases, with 16 bases between. CDR1 and CDR2 (germline): PRHDT, FYEKMQ (reference sequence). The CDR3 coding sequence is TGTGCCAGCAGCCGGAAAGGGGGGGGACCCTACGAGCAGTACTTC. It specifies CASSRKGGGPYEQYF.

The chain's CDR3 is CASSLGTVRTGEQFF. CDR3 coding DNA: TGTGCCAGCAGCCTAGGGACAGTGAGGACGGGTGAGCAGTTCTTC. The chain is built from TRBV7-9 and TRBJ2-1; 7 positions match TRBD1. This CDR3 is built from 15 residues. With 5 bases clipped from V and 9 bases from J, the junction kept 13 bases outside the gene matches. Germline V gives CDR1 SEHNR, CDR2 FQNEAQ (reference sequence).

This CDR3 reads CASSWGLAGSYNEQFF. CDR3 nucleotides: TGTGCCAGCAGTTGGGGACTAGCGGGGTCCTACAATGAGCAGTTCTTC. The V call is TRBV27, the J call TRBJ2-1; 13 nucleotides match TRBD2. The germline V gene has CDR1 MNHEY and CDR2 SMNVEV (reference sequence). This CDR3 region has 16 residues. V was clipped by 4 bases and J by 1 base; unmatched bases: 1.

The CDR3 loop is CSVGNWGGHGELFF. For the CDR3, the DNA is TGCAGCGTTGGGAATTGGGGGGGCCACGGGGAGCTGTTTTTT. The chain is built from TRBV29-1 and TRBJ2-2; possible D gene TRBD2, 7 bases. The germline CDR1 and CDR2 sequences are SQVTM and ANQGSEA. This CDR3 region has 14 residues. Between the trimmed V and J ends, which lost 4 bases and 7 bases, there was a span of 16 bases.

This chain links TRBV4-1 with TRBJ1-1; D might be TRBD1 (5 bases). Germline V CDR1 and CDR2: MGHRA, YSYEKL. The CDR3 runs 14 residues. Between the trimmed V and J ends, which lost 5 bases and 1 base, there was a span of 11 bases. The CDR3 DNA sequence: TGCGCCAGCAGCTCAACAGGCTCGAACACTGAAGCTTTCTTT. This codes for CASSSTGSNTEAFF.

The chain joins TRBV19 to TRBJ1-1; tentatively, D is TRBD1 (6 bases). The CDR3 is 13 residues long. Germline-derived CDR1 and CDR2 are LNHDA and SQIVND (reference sequence). Between the trimmed V and J ends, which lost 2 bases and 6 bases, there was a span of 10 bases. The CDR3 nucleotides read TGTGCCAGTAGTATAAGCAAGGGGGCTGAAGCTTTCTTT. Translating it yields CASSISKGAEAFF.

The gene calls are TRBV19 and TRBJ1-5; D might be TRBD1 (5 bases). CDR1 and CDR2 from the germline V gene are LNHDA and SQIVND (reference sequence). The CDR3 is made up of 15 amino acids. The V and J ends lost 7 bases and 2 bases respectively, with 15 bases between them. Here the CDR3 DNA reads TGTGCCAGTACTCCTGCTGGGGCAGGCAATCAGCCCCAGCATTTT. Its protein is CASTPAGAGNQPQHF.

The rearrangement links TRBV29-1 to TRBJ2-3, with D possibly being TRBD1 (6 bases). The V and J ends lost 3 bases and 7 bases respectively, with 14 bases between them. The CDR3 extends over 13 amino acids. Germline V gene data show CDR1 as SQVTM and CDR2 as ANQGSEA. The CDR3 coding sequence is TGCAGCGTTGAGGACCCCAGGGGTTATACGCAGTATTTT. Translation: CSVEDPRGYTQYF.

The chain carries TRBV11-1 and TRBJ2-2; a weak D match, TRBD1 (6 bases). V was pared by 6 bases and J by 1 base, with 15 bases between. The CDR3 has 16 residues. Germline loops: CDR1 SGHAT, CDR2 FQDESV (reference sequence). CDR3 loop: CASSPPGHKNTGELFF. As DNA, the CDR3 is TGTGCCAGCAGTCCTCCGGGACATAAGAACACCGGGGAGCTGTTTTTT.